A selection of T cell receptor beta chains follows, all from one sample in a study of blood T cell repertoires in COVID-19. Assay used: immunoSEQ multiplex PCR; TCRdb lists only in-frame clones, some missing. The repertoire includes under 300,000 clones, around 90% of them detected once, and 2% to 2.5% sits in the top ten. The sequenced sample consisted of PBMCs or T cells enriched from blood (not recorded which). Receptors were obtained from a woman aged 55-70 years in a cohort exposed to, infected with or recovered from COVID-19 (not recorded which). The CDR3 runs from the conserved cysteine through the conserved F or W. A D gene is named only where the DNA matches it firmly. Some rows have no size entry. The others give once, few or many, or a class for an expanded clone.

-	TRBJ1-5	TRBV6-5	TRBD1	CASRPGQGVNQPQHF	TGTGCCAGCAGGCCCGGACAGGGGGTTAATCAGCCCCAGCATTTT
-	TRBJ2-3	TRBV6-5	TRBD1	CASTVGTGLADTQYF	TGTGCCAGCACGGTCGGGACAGGGCTGGCAGATACGCAGTATTTT
-	TRBJ1-4	TRBV19	-	CASSTGAGRVNEKLFF	TGTGCCAGTAGTACTGGAGCGGGCAGGGTTAATGAAAAACTGTTTTTT
-	TRBJ2-4	TRBV4-3	TRBD2	CASSPHGRETKNIQYF	TGCGCCAGCAGCCCTCATGGGCGGGAGACAAAAAACATTCAGTACTTC
few	TRBJ1-2	TRBV6-6	TRBD1	CASKGQGGVFGYTF	TGTGCCAGCAAGGGACAGGGAGGCGTATTTGGCTACACCTTC
-	TRBJ1-2	TRBV6-1	-	CASSEGTPSNYGYTF	TGTGCCAGCAGTGAAGGGACACCTTCTAACTATGGCTACACCTTC
-	TRBJ1-2	TRBV7-9	TRBD1	CASSSSTQGAAYGYTF	TGTGCCAGCAGCTCCTCCACGCAGGGGGCAGCTTATGGCTACACCTTC
-	TRBJ2-5	TRBV21-1	-	CASNGLERELGETQYF	TGTGCCAGCAACGGGCTAGAGCGGGAGTTGGGGGAGACCCAGTACTTC
-	TRBJ2-3	TRBV7-9	-	CASSLAASVGGTQYF	TGTGCCAGCAGCTTAGCGGCAAGCGTCGGGGGTACGCAGTATTTT
-	TRBJ2-7	TRBV28	-	CASRPGTPTLYDEQYF	TGTGCCAGCAGACCAGGGACTCCGACCCTCTATGACGAGCAGTACTTC
-	TRBJ2-7	TRBV5-1	TRBD2	CASSSLAGGSYEQYF	TGCGCCAGCAGCTCATTAGCGGGAGGCTCCTACGAGCAGTACTTC
once	TRBJ1-5	TRBV15	TRBD1	CATSGYGQGANQPQHF	TGTGCCACCAGCGGGTATGGACAGGGGGCCAATCAGCCCCAGCATTTT
-	TRBJ2-7	TRBV14	TRBD1	CASSLGQGFHEQYF	TGTGCCAGCAGCCTTGGACAGGGGTTCCATGAGCAGTACTTC
-	TRBJ2-1	TRBV7-8	-	CASSTGRGYEQFF	TGTGCCAGCAGCACCGGAAGGGGTTATGAGCAGTTCTTC
-	TRBJ2-1	TRBV24-1	TRBD1	CATSDPRGQIYNEQFF	TGTGCCACCAGTGATCCTAGGGGGCAAATATACAATGAGCAGTTCTTC
-	TRBJ2-1	TRBV7-2	TRBD2	CASSLGLAGGNNEQFF	TGTGCCAGCAGCTTAGGGCTAGCGGGAGGGAATAATGAGCAGTTCTTC
few	TRBJ2-3	TRBV24-1	-	CAVSVLGTDTQYF	TGTGCCGTCAGCGTTTTGGGCACAGATACGCAGTATTTT
-	TRBJ2-7	TRBV6-2/TRBV6-3	-	CASSYSYSSASYEQYF	TGTGCCAGCAGTTACTCTTACAGTTCTGCCTCCTACGAGCAGTACTTC
-	TRBJ1-6	TRBV2	TRBD1	CASRRGTGENSPLHF	TGTGCCAGCAGGAGGGGGACAGGGGAAAATTCACCCCTCCACTTT
-	TRBJ1-4	TRBV10-3	-	CAISETGRGNEKLFF	TGTGCCATCAGTGAGACGGGGAGAGGGAATGAAAAACTGTTTTTT
-	TRBJ2-1	TRBV5-8	TRBD1	CASSQGQGAWNEQFF	TGTGCCAGCAGCCAAGGACAGGGGGCTTGGAATGAGCAGTTCTTC
-	TRBJ2-1	TRBV2	TRBD1	CASSPRKSGQDGEEQFF	TGTGCCAGCAGTCCACGGAAATCGGGACAGGACGGTGAGGAGCAGTTCTTC
-	TRBJ2-3	TRBV27	-	CASSQLDSYTDTQYF	TGTGCCAGCAGTCAGCTGGACAGTTACACAGATACGCAGTATTTT
-	TRBJ2-2	TRBV27	-	CASQTRGPTRPGELFF	TGTGCCAGCCAGACTAGGGGGCCCACAAGACCCGGGGAGCTGTTTTTT
-	TRBJ1-1	TRBV7-6	-	CASSLEEVRPNTEAFF	TGTGCCAGCAGCTTAGAAGAGGTACGGCCGAACACTGAAGCTTTCTTT
-	TRBJ2-1	TRBV5-1	-	CASSFIQGGGNEQFF	TGCGCCAGCAGCTTTATACAGGGTGGGGGCAATGAGCAGTTCTTC
-	TRBJ2-7	TRBV6-1	-	CASSEYRRAQYEYF	TGTGCCAGCAGTGAATACCGGCGGGCCCAGTATGAGTACTTC
-	TRBJ1-1	TRBV27	TRBD1	CASSLQGGTEAFF	TGTGCCAGCAGTTTACAGGGGGGAACTGAAGCTTTCTTT
-	TRBJ2-7	TRBV28	TRBD1	CASSPRTGGPYEQYF	TGTGCCAGCAGTCCAAGGACAGGGGGCCCCTACGAGCAGTACTTC
-	TRBJ2-7	TRBV10-2	TRBD2	CASRFSGTYEQYF	TGCGCCAGCAGATTTAGCGGGACCTACGAGCAGTACTTC
-	TRBJ2-7	TRBV5-1	TRBD2	CASSPGTSGYYEQYF	TGCGCCAGCAGCCCCGGGACTAGCGGATACTACGAGCAGTACTTC
-	TRBJ2-3	TRBV30	TRBD1	CAWDRGNLADTQYF	TGTGCCTGGGACAGGGGGAATCTTGCAGATACGCAGTATTTT
-	TRBJ1-6	TRBV6-2/TRBV6-3	-	CASSYSGASYSPLHF	TGTGCCAGCAGTTACTCGGGGGCTTCATATTCACCCCTCCACTTT
-	TRBJ1-6	TRBV25-1	-	CASSENRADSPLHF	TGTGCCAGCAGTGAAAACAGGGCCGATTCACCCCTCCACTTT
-	TRBJ2-3	TRBV5-1	-	CASSLTGVTDTQYF	TGCGCCAGCAGCTTGACAGGAGTCACAGATACGCAGTATTTT
few	TRBJ1-2	TRBV2	TRBD1	CASTRDRSNYGYTF	TGTGCCAGCACTCGGGACAGATCTAACTATGGCTACACCTTC
once	TRBJ1-1	TRBV20-1	-	CSASTTANTEAFF	TGCAGTGCTAGTACAACAGCGAACACTGAAGCTTTCTTT
-	TRBJ2-1	TRBV2	TRBD2	CASKGTSGRVNEQFF	TGTGCCAGCAAAGGGACTAGCGGGAGGGTCAATGAGCAGTTCTTC
-	TRBJ2-2	TRBV19	TRBD2	CASSIGGLAGDTGELFF	TGTGCCAGTAGTATAGGGGGGCTAGCGGGAGACACCGGGGAGCTGTTTTTT
-	TRBJ2-7	TRBV7-2	TRBD1	CASSSGQINYEQYF	TGTGCCAGCAGCTCGGGACAGATAAACTACGAGCAGTACTTC
-	TRBJ2-2	TRBV7-3	TRBD2	CASSRGLAGTGELFF	TGTGCCAGCAGCCGAGGACTAGCGGGAACCGGGGAGCTGTTTTTT
-	TRBJ1-3	TRBV12-3/TRBV12-4	-	CASMRNSGNTIYF	TGTGCCAGCATGCGGAACTCTGGAAACACCATATATTTT
-	TRBJ2-7	TRBV30	TRBD2	CAWSVGGNAQYF	TGTGCCTGGAGTGTGGGAGGGAATGCGCAGTACTTC